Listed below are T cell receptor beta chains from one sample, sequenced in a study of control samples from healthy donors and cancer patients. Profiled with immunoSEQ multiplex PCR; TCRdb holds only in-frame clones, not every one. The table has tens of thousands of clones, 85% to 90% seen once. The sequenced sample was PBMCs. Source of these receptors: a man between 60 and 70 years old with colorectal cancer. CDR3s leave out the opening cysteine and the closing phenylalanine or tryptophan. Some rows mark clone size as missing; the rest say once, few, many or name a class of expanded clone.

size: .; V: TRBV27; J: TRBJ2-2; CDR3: ASTSGYGRRTDRTGELF
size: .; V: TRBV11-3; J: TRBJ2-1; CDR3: ASSLDQVRGGEQF
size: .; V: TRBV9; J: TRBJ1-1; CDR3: ASSGDVAGGDTEAF
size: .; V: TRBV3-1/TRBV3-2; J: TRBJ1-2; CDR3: ASSQGYGYT
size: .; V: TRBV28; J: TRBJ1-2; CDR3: ASSTPTGGYT
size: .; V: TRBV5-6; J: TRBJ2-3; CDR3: ASSLERGALDTQY
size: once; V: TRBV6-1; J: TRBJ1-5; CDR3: ASSGRGGRRDNQPQH
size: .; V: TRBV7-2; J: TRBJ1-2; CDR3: ASSPRGGVNGYT
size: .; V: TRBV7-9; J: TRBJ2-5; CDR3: ASSPGTSWGETQY
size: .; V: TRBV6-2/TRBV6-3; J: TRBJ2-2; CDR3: ASSYSLDTGELF
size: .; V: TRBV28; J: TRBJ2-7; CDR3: TAGGTYEQY
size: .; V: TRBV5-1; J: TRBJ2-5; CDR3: ASSLRGLAGATYQETQY
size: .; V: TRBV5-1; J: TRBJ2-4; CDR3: ASSLDHPEIAKNIQY
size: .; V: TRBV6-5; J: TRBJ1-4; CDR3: ASSYSGRVTNEKLF
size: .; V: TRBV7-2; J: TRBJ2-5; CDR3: ASSWQGGGETQY
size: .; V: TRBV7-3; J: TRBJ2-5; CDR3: ASSFGGSGQETQY
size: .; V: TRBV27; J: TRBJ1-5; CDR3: ASSPSRGGYQPQH
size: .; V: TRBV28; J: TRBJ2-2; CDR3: ASSLGGSSTGELF
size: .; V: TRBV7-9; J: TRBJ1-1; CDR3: ASSLYTEAF
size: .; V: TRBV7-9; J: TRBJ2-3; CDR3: ASSVETDTQY
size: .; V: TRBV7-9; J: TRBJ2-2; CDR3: ASSRQGNTGELF
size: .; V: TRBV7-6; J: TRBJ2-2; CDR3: ASSGKYRGTGELF
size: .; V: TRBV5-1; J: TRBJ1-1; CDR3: ASSLGTRGTEAF
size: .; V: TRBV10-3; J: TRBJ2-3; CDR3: ASGDSTGSQY
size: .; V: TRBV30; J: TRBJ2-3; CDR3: AWSLAGTQY
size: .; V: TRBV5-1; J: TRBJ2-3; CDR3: ASSHPTSGGKYTDTQY
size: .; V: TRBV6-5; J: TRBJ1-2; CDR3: ASSYPGGTVYT
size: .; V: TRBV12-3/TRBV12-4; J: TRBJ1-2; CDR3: ASSSGQGVGYT
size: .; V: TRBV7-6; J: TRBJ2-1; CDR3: ASSFGGFSYNEQF
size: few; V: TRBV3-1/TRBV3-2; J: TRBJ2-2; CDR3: ASSQDPGGGNTGELF
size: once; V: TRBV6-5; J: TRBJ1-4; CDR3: ASSYIIGGDEKLF
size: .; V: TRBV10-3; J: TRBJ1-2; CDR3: AISESLGQGPYGYT
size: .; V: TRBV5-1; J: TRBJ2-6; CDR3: ASSGTGYSSGANVLT
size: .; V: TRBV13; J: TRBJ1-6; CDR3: ASSSRDRYSPLH
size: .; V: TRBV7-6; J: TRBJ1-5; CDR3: ASSRLSGGLSNQPQH